Below are 15 T cell receptor beta chains sequenced from a single sample in a study of CD8+ T cells in alopecia areata. cDNA prepared by RNA extraction and subsequent reverse transcription served as the template for sequencing. The method was immunoSEQ multiplex PCR; TCRdb's version includes in-frame clones alone and lacks a portion of them. The repertoire consists of about 190,000 clones, with more than 55% occurring once and the leading ten covering roughly 0.71%. Treatment noted: oral pan-JAK inhibitor, 5-10 mg twice daily. Sequences were derived from CD4+ T cells sorted from blood, sampled at week 4, from a patient treated with tofacitinib. These receptors were taken from a human donor with alopecia areata.

The chain uses TRBV18 and TRBJ2-6; tentative D call: TRBD2 (6 bases). CDR3 length: 16 amino acids. Germline CDR1 is KGHSH and CDR2 is LQKENI. The V and J ends lost 6 bases and 0 bases respectively, with 12 bases between them. The CDR3: CASSSVGGSGANVLTF. CDR3 in DNA: TGTGCCAGCTCGTCGGTGGGGGGCTCTGGGGCCAACGTCCTGACTTTC.

The chain joins TRBV30 to TRBJ1-5, with 9 positions matching TRBD1. V lost 2 bases, J lost 7 bases, and 6 bases stayed unmatched. Germline V gene data show CDR1 as GTSNPN and CDR2 as SVGIG (reference sequence). This CDR3 contains 14 residues. In DNA, the CDR3 is TGTGCCTGGAGTCCCTGGACAGGGGAACAGCCCCAGCATTTT. Translating it yields CAWSPWTGEQPQHF.

The table lists this clone with a few counts. This chain uses TRBV30 with TRBJ1-1; the match to TRBD1 covers 9 bases. Germline CDR1 GTSNPN, CDR2 SVGIG (reference sequence). The CDR3 length is 15 residues. V shed 1 base, J shed 6 bases, and the junction held 9 bases outside the gene matches. As DNA, the CDR3 is TGTGCCTGGAGTGGAGGGGACAGGGTATCGTCTGAAGCTTTCTTT. It is translated as CAWSGGDRVSSEAFF. The whole variable domain, filled in from reference TRBV30 and TRBJ1-1, reads SQTIHQWPATLVQPVGSPLSLECTVEGTSNPNLYWYRQAAGRGLQLLFYSVGIGQISSEVPQNLSASRPQDRQFILSSKKLLLSDSGFYLCAWSGGDRVSSEAFFGQGTRLTVV.

This chain uses TRBV7-9 with TRBJ2-3, with no clear D. Germline-derived CDR1 and CDR2 are SEHNR and FQNEAQ (reference sequence). This CDR3 region has 14 residues. V lost 4 bases to trimming and J lost 1 base, with 9 bases between them. The CDR3 spells CASSSGWGTDTQYF. DNA of the CDR3: TGTGCCAGCAGCTCCGGGTGGGGCACAGATACGCAGTATTTT.

Only one count was recorded for this clone. The chain combines TRBV30 with TRBJ1-5; D not certain. CDR1 and CDR2 (germline): GTSNPN, SVGIG (reference sequence). Trimming left V 0 bases short and J 5 bases short, with 8 bases between. The CDR3 contains 13 residues. CDR3 sequence: CAWSVGYYQPQHF. CDR3 DNA sequence: TGTGCCTGGAGTGTAGGCTATTATCAGCCCCAGCATTTT.

The J gene is TRBJ2-7, the V gene TRBV5-4; D is undetermined. This CDR3 contains 13 residues. V shed 4 bases and J shed 7 bases, with 15 bases lying between them. The germline gives CDR1 SGHNT, CDR2 YYREEE (reference sequence). The CDR3 sequence is CASSAGPEAEQYF. Here the CDR3 DNA reads TGTGCCAGCAGCGCTGGACCCGAGGCGGAGCAGTACTTC.

The chain uses TRBV4-1 and TRBJ2-7, with 7 bases matching TRBD1. CDR3 size: 16 residues. Germline CDR1 is MGHRA and CDR2 is YSYEKL. Germline trimming cut 1 base from V and 1 base from J; bases unmatched to any gene: 7. The CDR3 DNA is TGCGCCAGCAGCCAAGCCATCCCGGGACAGTCCTACGAGCAGTACTTC. Its protein product is CASSQAIPGQSYEQYF.

This clone was detected only once. Other DNA sequences in this sample translate to the same CDR3. The chain couples TRBV7-2 to TRBJ2-1, with D unclear. V gave up 5 bases and J gave up 8 bases, with 7 bases separating them. The CDR3 extends over 11 amino acids. Germline values: CDR1 SGHTA, CDR2 FQGNSA. The CDR3 DNA reads as TGTGCCAGCAGCCTATCGGATGAGCAGTTCTTC. Translating gives CASSLSDEQFF.

This clone was counted a few times. V usage is TRBV25-1 and J usage is TRBJ1-1; D is unresolved. The CDR3 consists of 13 residues. Per germline, CDR1 MGHDK and CDR2 SYGVNS. V lost 1 base and J 6 bases, leaving 9 bases between the germline ends. CDR3 coding DNA: TGTGCCAGCAGTGAATCCTACCCATCTGAAGCTTTCTTT. It is translated as CASSESYPSEAFF.

The rearrangement uses TRBV15 and TRBJ1-1; tentative D call: TRBD1 (5 bases). The CDR3 has 13 residues. CDR1 and CDR2 (germline): LNHNV, YYDKDF (reference sequence). V lost 10 bases and J 4 bases, leaving 16 bases between the germline ends. The CDR3 reads CAIAGDGGTEAFF. The CDR3 DNA follows: TGTGCCATCGCGGGGGACGGTGGCACTGAAGCTTTCTTT.

This clone showed up just a few times. The V call is TRBV29-1, the J call TRBJ1-1; D is ambiguous. CDR3 length: 11 residues. V was pared by 4 bases and J by 6 bases, with 9 bases between. Germline V gene lookup returns CDR1 SQVTM and CDR2 ANQGSEA. The CDR3 here is CSVVRAAEAFF. CDR3 sequence (DNA): TGCAGCGTTGTGAGGGCGGCTGAAGCTTTCTTT.

This clone was recorded a few times. The identical CDR3 is also encoded by other nucleotide sequences in the sample. The rearrangement uses TRBV20-1 and TRBJ2-5, with D unresolved. The germline V gene has CDR1 DFQATT and CDR2 SNEGSKA (reference sequence). V was pared by 1 base and J by 4 bases, with 1 base between. The CDR3 is made up of 10 amino acids. The CDR3 nucleotides are TGCAGTGCTAGAGGAGAGACCCAGTACTTC. Protein sequence: CSARGETQYF.

J is TRBJ2-7 and V is TRBV10-3; D unresolved. The CDR3 is made up of 12 amino acids. Germline loops: CDR1 ENHRY, CDR2 SYGVKD. V was cut by 4 bases and J by 7 bases, with 11 bases left in between. The CDR3 region has the DNA TGTGCCATCAGTGTGTCGTTGGGAGAGCAGTACTTC. It specifies CAISVSLGEQYF.

The rearrangement joins TRBV30 to TRBJ2-3; D gene unclear. Per germline, CDR1 GTSNPN and CDR2 SVGIG (reference sequence). Trimming took off 3 bases at V and 5 bases at J, with 6 bases between the two ends. This CDR3 spans 11 amino acids. The CDR3 region is CAWSNLDTQYF. CDR3 in DNA: TGTGCCTGGAGCAACTTAGATACGCAGTATTTT.

The CDR3 sequence is CASSRTSGAITDTQYF. In DNA, the CDR3 is TGTGCCAGCAGTAGGACTAGCGGGGCAATCACAGATACGCAGTATTTT. J is TRBJ2-3 and V is TRBV25-1; 12 bases are shared with TRBD2. CDR3 length: 16 amino acids. J gave up 2 bases and V 5 bases, and 5 bases lay outside the gene matches. The germline V gene has CDR1 MGHDK and CDR2 SYGVNS.